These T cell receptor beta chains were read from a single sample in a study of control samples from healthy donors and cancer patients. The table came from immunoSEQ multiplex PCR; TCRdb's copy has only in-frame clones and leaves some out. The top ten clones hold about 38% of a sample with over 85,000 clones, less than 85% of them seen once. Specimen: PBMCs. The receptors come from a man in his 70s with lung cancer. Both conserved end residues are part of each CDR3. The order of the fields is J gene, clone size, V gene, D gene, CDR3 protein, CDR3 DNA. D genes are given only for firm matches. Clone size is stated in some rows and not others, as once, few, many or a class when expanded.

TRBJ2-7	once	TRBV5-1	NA	CASSLTGQTYEQYF	TGCGCCAGCAGCCTCACGGGGCAGACCTACGAGCAGTACTTC
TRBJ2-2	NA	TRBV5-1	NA	CATEMTTNTGELFF	TGCGCCACCGAGATGACCACGAACACCGGGGAGCTGTTTTTT
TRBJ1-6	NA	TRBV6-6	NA	CASSYSRGDSPLHF	TGTGCCAGCAGTTACTCGCGGGGGGATTCACCCCTCCACTTT
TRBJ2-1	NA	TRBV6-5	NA	CASRSGSSRENEQFF	TGTGCCAGCAGGTCTGGGTCCTCTCGGGAGAATGAGCAGTTCTTC
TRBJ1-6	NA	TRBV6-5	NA	CASKAPGGENSPLHF	TGTGCCAGCAAGGCCCCCGGGGGAGAAAATTCACCCCTCCACTTT
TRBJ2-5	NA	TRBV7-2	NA	CASSPRPQETQYF	TGTGCCAGCAGCCCCAGGCCCCAAGAGACCCAGTACTTC
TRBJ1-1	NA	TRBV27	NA	CASSTTPGRNTEAFF	TGTGCCAGCAGCACTACTCCGGGGCGGAACACTGAAGCTTTCTTT
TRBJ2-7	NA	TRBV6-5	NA	CASSRAGATYEQYF	TGTGCCAGCAGCCGTGCGGGGGCGACCTACGAGCAGTACTTC
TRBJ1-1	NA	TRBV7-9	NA	CASSLQDSSGAFF	TGTGCCAGCAGCCTACAGGACAGCTCGGGTGCTTTCTTT
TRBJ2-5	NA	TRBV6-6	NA	CASSYPPGLLQETQYF	TGTGCCAGCAGCTACCCACCGGGACTCCTTCAAGAGACCCAGTACTTC
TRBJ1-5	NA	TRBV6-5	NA	CASRQDANQPQHF	TGTGCCAGCAGGCAGGACGCGAATCAGCCCCAGCATTTT
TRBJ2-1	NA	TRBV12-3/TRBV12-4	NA	CASSQNWYNEQFF	TGTGCCAGCAGTCAGAACTGGTACAATGAGCAGTTCTTC
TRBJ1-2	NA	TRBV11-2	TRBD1	CASSFSPTGDYGYTF	TGTGCCAGCAGCTTTTCACCAACAGGGGATTATGGCTACACCTTC
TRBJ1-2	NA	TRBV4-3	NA	CASSRDGPRTADGYTF	TGCGCCAGCAGCCGCGACGGTCCCCGGACAGCGGATGGCTACACCTTC
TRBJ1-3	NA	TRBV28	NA	CASSPAGLSGNTIYF	TGTGCCAGCAGTCCGGCGGGGCTCTCTGGAAACACCATATATTTT
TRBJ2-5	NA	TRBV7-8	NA	CASSLVGRLPQETQYF	TGTGCCAGCAGCTTAGTGGGCAGGCTGCCCCAAGAGACCCAGTACTTC
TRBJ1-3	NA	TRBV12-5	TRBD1	CASGLGGGENTIYF	TGTGCTAGTGGTTTGGGAGGGGGCGAAAACACCATATATTTT
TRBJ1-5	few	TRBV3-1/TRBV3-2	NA	CASSPTVSNQPQHF	TGTGCCAGCAGCCCGACTGTTAGCAATCAGCCCCAGCATTTT